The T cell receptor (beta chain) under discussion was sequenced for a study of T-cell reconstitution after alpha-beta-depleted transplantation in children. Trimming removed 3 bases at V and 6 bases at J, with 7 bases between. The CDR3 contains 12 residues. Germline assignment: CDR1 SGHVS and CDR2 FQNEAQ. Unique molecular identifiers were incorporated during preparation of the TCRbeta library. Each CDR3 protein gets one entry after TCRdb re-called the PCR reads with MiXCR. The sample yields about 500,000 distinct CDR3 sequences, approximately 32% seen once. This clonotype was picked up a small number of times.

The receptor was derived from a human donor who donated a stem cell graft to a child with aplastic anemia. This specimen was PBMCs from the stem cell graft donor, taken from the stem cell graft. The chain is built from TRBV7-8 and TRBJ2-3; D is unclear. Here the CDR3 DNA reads TGTGCCAGCAGCTTCCAGGCGGATACGCAGTATTTT. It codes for CASSFQADTQYF.